The next 5 T cell receptor beta chains were all read from a single sample in a study of response to subunit inactivated influenza vaccine. TCRdb used MiXCR to reprocess the RT-PCR reads, holding one entry per CDR3 protein. Among about 700,000 distinct CDR3 sequences, approximately 14% were seen once, and the ten largest hold around a tenth. Sequenced material: PBMCs from blood, taken less than 13 days after vaccination. The origin of the receptors is a man over 45 who received an inactivated influenza vaccine.

In this sample, this clonotype turned up a few times. The rearrangement links TRBV28 to TRBJ2-1; D ambiguous. The CDR3 sequence is 12 residues long. Germline CDR1 is MDHEN and CDR2 is SYDVKM. Between the trimmed V and J ends, which lost 2 bases and 9 bases, there was a span of 8 bases. CDR3 DNA sequence: TGTGCCAGCAGTTTAGACGGCCGTGAGCAGTTCTTC. It specifies CASSLDGREQFF.

This clonotype turned up a few times. The rearrangement joins TRBV19 to TRBJ2-3; D is perhaps TRBD1 (5 bases). Looked up from germline, CDR1 is LNHDA and CDR2 is SQIVND (reference sequence). This CDR3 has 15 amino acids. V lost 4 bases, J lost 3 bases, and 14 bases lay in between. Here the CDR3 reads CASSTAGHRTDTQYF. The CDR3 DNA follows: TGTGCCAGTAGTACGGCAGGGCATAGGACAGATACGCAGTATTTT.

This clonotype was found many times. This chain uses TRBV10-3 with TRBJ2-1, with D perhaps assigned TRBD1 or TRBD2 (6 bases each). The V end lost 10 bases, the J end lost 1 base, and 14 bases lay between the germline ends. The CDR3 loop spans 14 amino acids. Germline V gives CDR1 ENHRY, CDR2 SYGVKD. As DNA, the CDR3 is TGTGCCACACATCAGGGGACTTCCTACAATGAGCAGTTCTTC. Translated, it gives CATHQGTSYNEQFF.

This chain uses TRBV20-1 with TRBJ1-1, with a possible D match to TRBD1 (5 bases). The germline V and J ends were trimmed by 3 bases and 0 bases, with 11 bases remaining between them. Germline values: CDR1 DFQATT, CDR2 SNEGSKA (reference sequence). The CDR3 extends over 14 amino acids. This CDR3 is CSASVAGLNTEAFF. As DNA, the CDR3 is TGCAGTGCTAGTGTGGCAGGGCTGAACACTGAAGCTTTCTTT.

In its sample, this clonotype was seen a few times. The rearrangement links TRBV6-1 to TRBJ2-3, with a tentative D call TRBD2 (6 bases). Germline CDR1 is MNHNS and CDR2 is SASEGT. V lost 8 bases and J 0 bases, leaving 12 bases between the germline ends. The CDR3 has 14 amino acids. The CDR3 loop is CASERGTSTDTQYF. CDR3 bases: TGTGCCAGCGAACGGGGGACTAGCACAGATACGCAGTATTTT.